The present T cell receptor (beta chain) was sequenced within a study of blood T cells in healthy people across ages. Caucasian individuals from Russia who were healthy and aged roughly 6 to 90 acted as donors. The CDR3 has 15 residues. Looked up from germline, CDR1 is LNHNV and CDR2 is YYDKDF (reference sequence). V lost 1 base to trimming and J lost 0 bases, with 8 bases between them. For the second PCR, which ran for 7 to 11 cycles, a sample-barcoded 5' primer and a J-beta primer mix were used. TCRdb passed the 5' RACE reads through MiXCR, listing each CDR3 protein once. Of over a million distinct CDR3 sequences listed, 42% were seen once; the top ten hold approximately 4%.

What was sequenced was blood. The clonotype originates from a woman younger than 30 in good health. The chain employs TRBV15 and TRBJ2-3; the D is unclear. The CDR3: CATSRGLASTDTQYF. The CDR3 DNA follows: TGTGCCACCAGCAGAGGACTTGCCAGCACAGATACGCAGTATTTT. The whole variable domain, filled in from reference TRBV15 and TRBJ2-3, reads DAMVIQNPRYQVTQFGKPVTLSCSQTLNHNVMYWYQQKSSQAPKLLFHYYDKDFNNEADTPDNFQSRRPNTSFCFLDIRSPGLGDTAMYLCATSRGLASTDTQYFGPGTRLTVL.